This is a list of T cell receptor beta chains from one sample in a study of identical twins. MiXCR, run by TCRdb on the 5' RACE reads, gives a single entry per CDR3 protein. The sample lists 400,000 to 650,000 distinct CDR3 sequences, 20% to 25% occurring once. The same data also went into a second study, on T cells expressing NK-cell markers.

The sequencing input was CD4+ T cells sorted from blood. These receptors originate from a woman between 18 and 29 years old in good health. Both conserved end residues are part of each CDR3. D genes are given only for firm matches. The size of a clone is reported for some rows only, either as once, few or many, or as a class for expanded clones.

J gene: TRBJ2-5; V gene: TRBV20-1; D gene: TRBD2; clone size: few; CDR3 DNA: TGCAGTGCCGAGACTAGCGGGGAGACCCAGTACTTC; CDR3 protein: CSAETSGETQYF
J gene: TRBJ1-2; V gene: TRBV29-1; D gene: -; clone size: -; CDR3 DNA: TGCAGCGGTGGGGGACGGCCTACCTATGGCTACACCTTC; CDR3 protein: CSGGGRPTYGYTF
J gene: TRBJ1-2; V gene: TRBV4-1; D gene: -; clone size: few; CDR3 DNA: TGCGCCAGCAGCCAAGGGGGAGTCCTTTGGTATGGCTACACCTTC; CDR3 protein: CASSQGGVLWYGYTF
J gene: TRBJ1-1; V gene: TRBV15; D gene: -; clone size: few; CDR3 DNA: TGTGCCACCAGCAGAGCGGGGGTCAAGAACACTGAAGCTTTCTTT; CDR3 protein: CATSRAGVKNTEAFF
J gene: TRBJ2-3; V gene: TRBV7-9; D gene: -; clone size: -; CDR3 DNA: TGTGCCAGCAGCTTACTCCGATTCGATACGCAGTATTTT; CDR3 protein: CASSLLRFDTQYF
J gene: TRBJ1-1; V gene: TRBV5-6; D gene: TRBD1; clone size: -; CDR3 DNA: TGTGCCAGCAGTCGCCGACAGGGCCAACAGACTGAAGCTTTCTTT; CDR3 protein: CASSRRQGQQTEAFF
J gene: TRBJ2-1; V gene: TRBV20-1; D gene: -; clone size: -; CDR3 DNA: TGCAGTGCTTCGAGGGACCCATACAATGAGCAGTTCTTC; CDR3 protein: CSASRDPYNEQFF
J gene: TRBJ2-5; V gene: TRBV4-1; D gene: -; clone size: few; CDR3 DNA: TGCGCCAGCAGTTTCACAGGGTCCCAAGAGACCCAGTACTTC; CDR3 protein: CASSFTGSQETQYF
J gene: TRBJ2-7; V gene: TRBV12-3/TRBV12-4; D gene: TRBD1; clone size: -; CDR3 DNA: TGTGCCAGCAGGCCAGGGGGTGGTCCCCAGTACTTC; CDR3 protein: CASRPGGGPQYF
J gene: TRBJ1-2; V gene: TRBV20-1; D gene: -; clone size: -; CDR3 DNA: TGCAGTGCGACGACCGGGGCGTCTAACTATGGCTACACCTTC; CDR3 protein: CSATTGASNYGYTF
J gene: TRBJ1-2; V gene: TRBV13; D gene: -; clone size: few; CDR3 DNA: TGTGCCAGCAGCTTAGCCCCTGATGGCTACACCTTC; CDR3 protein: CASSLAPDGYTF
J gene: TRBJ1-1; V gene: TRBV28; D gene: TRBD1; clone size: -; CDR3 DNA: TGTGCCATCGGCCCTGGGCCGGGACAGGGGGACACTGAAGCTTTCTTT; CDR3 protein: CAIGPGPGQGDTEAFF
J gene: TRBJ2-2; V gene: TRBV11-1; D gene: -; clone size: few; CDR3 DNA: TGTGCCAGCACCTCATCACCGGGACATACGAACACCGGGGAGCTGTTTTTT; CDR3 protein: CASTSSPGHTNTGELFF
J gene: TRBJ2-2; V gene: TRBV7-2; D gene: -; clone size: few; CDR3 DNA: TGTGCCAGCAGGAATCGGCGGAACACCGGGGAGCTGTTTTTT; CDR3 protein: CASRNRRNTGELFF
J gene: TRBJ2-1; V gene: TRBV5-1; D gene: TRBD2; clone size: -; CDR3 DNA: TGCGCCAGCAGCACGGGACTAGCGGGAGGGCCGTACAATGAGCAGTTCTTC; CDR3 protein: CASSTGLAGGPYNEQFF
J gene: TRBJ1-2; V gene: TRBV7-9; D gene: -; clone size: -; CDR3 DNA: TGTGCCAGCAGCTTAGCGCTGACAGCGACTAACTATGGCTACACCTTC; CDR3 protein: CASSLALTATNYGYTF
J gene: TRBJ2-3; V gene: TRBV9; D gene: TRBD2; clone size: -; CDR3 DNA: TGTGCCAGCAGCTTCGACCCCGGGTCTAGCGGCAGGTCTAGCACAGATACGCAGTATTTT; CDR3 protein: CASSFDPGSSGRSSTDTQYF
J gene: TRBJ2-1; V gene: TRBV12-3/TRBV12-4; D gene: -; clone size: -; CDR3 DNA: TGTGCCAGCAGGTCGAACCCGTACAATGAGCAGTTCTTC; CDR3 protein: CASRSNPYNEQFF
J gene: TRBJ2-5; V gene: TRBV5-5; D gene: -; clone size: -; CDR3 DNA: TGTGCCAGCAGCTTGGGGCAGGTCATATTGGAGACCCAGTACTTC; CDR3 protein: CASSLGQVILETQYF
J gene: TRBJ2-2; V gene: TRBV5-1; D gene: TRBD1; clone size: few; CDR3 DNA: TGCGCCAGCAGCACAGGGACAGGGTTCACCGGGGAGCTGTTTTTT; CDR3 protein: CASSTGTGFTGELFF
J gene: TRBJ2-6; V gene: TRBV12-3/TRBV12-4; D gene: -; clone size: -; CDR3 DNA: TGTGCCAGCAGCTCCTCCAAGGGGGCTGGGGCCAACGTCCTGACTTTC; CDR3 protein: CASSSSKGAGANVLTF
J gene: TRBJ2-1; V gene: TRBV7-6; D gene: TRBD1; clone size: -; CDR3 DNA: TGTGCCAGCAGCGCCGGGACAGTTTACAATGAGCAGTTCTTC; CDR3 protein: CASSAGTVYNEQFF
J gene: TRBJ1-2; V gene: TRBV10-3; D gene: TRBD1; clone size: -; CDR3 DNA: TGTGCCATCAGTGACGGGACAGTACCCTATGGCTACACCTTC; CDR3 protein: CAISDGTVPYGYTF
J gene: TRBJ1-1; V gene: TRBV6-5; D gene: -; clone size: few; CDR3 DNA: TGTGCCAGCAGTTTAATCCGGGCTGACACTGAAGCTTTCTTT; CDR3 protein: CASSLIRADTEAFF